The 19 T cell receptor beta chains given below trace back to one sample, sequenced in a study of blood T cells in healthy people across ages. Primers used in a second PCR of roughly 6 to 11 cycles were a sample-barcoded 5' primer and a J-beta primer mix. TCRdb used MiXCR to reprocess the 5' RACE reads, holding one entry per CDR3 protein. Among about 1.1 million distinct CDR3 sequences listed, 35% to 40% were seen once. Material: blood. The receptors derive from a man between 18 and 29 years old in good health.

In DNA form, the CDR3 reads TGTGCCAGCAGGGCAGATACCGGGGAGCTGTTTTTT. Translated, it gives CASRADTGELFF. The V gene is TRBV27, the J gene TRBJ2-2; D is uncertain. V was clipped by 6 bases and J by 5 bases, with 7 bases between them. Germline CDR1 reads MNHEY; CDR2 reads SMNVEV (reference sequence). This CDR3 has 12 amino acids.

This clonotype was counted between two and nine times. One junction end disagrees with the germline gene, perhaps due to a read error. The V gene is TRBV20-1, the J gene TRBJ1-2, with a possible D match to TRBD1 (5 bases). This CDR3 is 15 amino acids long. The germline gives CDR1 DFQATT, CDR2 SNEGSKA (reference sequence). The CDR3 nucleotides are TGCAGTGCCAGAGGCTTGGGAGGGACTGGCGGTGGCTACACCTTC. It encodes CSARGLGGTGGGYTF.

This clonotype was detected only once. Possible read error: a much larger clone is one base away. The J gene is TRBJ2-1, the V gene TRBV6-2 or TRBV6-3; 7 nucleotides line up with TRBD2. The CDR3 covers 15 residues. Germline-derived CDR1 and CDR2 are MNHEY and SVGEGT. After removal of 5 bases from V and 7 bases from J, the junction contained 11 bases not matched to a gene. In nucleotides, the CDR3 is TGTGCCAGCAGTAATGTAGCGGGCCACGGGAATGAGCAGTTCTTC. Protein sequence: CASSNVAGHGNEQFF.

DNA of the CDR3: TGTGCCAGCAGCTTAGGCCAGGGGGACGGGGAGCTGTTTTTT. This gives the protein CASSLGQGDGELFF. The chain joins TRBV7-9 to TRBJ2-2, with 7 positions matching TRBD1. The V and J ends lost 1 base and 7 bases, in that order; junction bases with no gene match: 3. The CDR3 has 14 amino acids. Germline lookup yields CDR1 SEHNR and CDR2 FQNEAQ (reference sequence).

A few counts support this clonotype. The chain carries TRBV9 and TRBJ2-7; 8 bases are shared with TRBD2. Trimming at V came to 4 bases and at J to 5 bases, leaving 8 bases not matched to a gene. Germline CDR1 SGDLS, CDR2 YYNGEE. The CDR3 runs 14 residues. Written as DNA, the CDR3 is TGTGCCAGCAGCTTCTCGGGGGGGCCCAACGAGCAGTACTTC. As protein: CASSFSGGPNEQYF.

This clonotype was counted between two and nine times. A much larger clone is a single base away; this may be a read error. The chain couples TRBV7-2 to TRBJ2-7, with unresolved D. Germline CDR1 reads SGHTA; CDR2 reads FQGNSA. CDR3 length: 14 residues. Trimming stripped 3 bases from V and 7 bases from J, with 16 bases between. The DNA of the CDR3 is TGTGCCAGCAGCTTCTTGGGCGTCTACAATGAGCAGTACTTC. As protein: CASSFLGVYNEQYF.

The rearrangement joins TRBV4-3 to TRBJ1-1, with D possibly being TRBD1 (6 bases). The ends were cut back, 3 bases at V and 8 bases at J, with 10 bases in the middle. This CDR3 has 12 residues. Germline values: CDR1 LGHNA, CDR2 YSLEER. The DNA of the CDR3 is TGCGCCAGCAGCCATGGCGACAGGGAAGCTTTCTTT. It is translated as CASSHGDREAFF.

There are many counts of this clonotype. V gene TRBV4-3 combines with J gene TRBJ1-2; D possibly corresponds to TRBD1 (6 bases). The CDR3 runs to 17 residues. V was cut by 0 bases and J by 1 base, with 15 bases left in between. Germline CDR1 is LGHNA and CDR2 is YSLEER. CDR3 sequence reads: CASSQDRETGFNYGYTF. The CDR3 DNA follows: TGCGCCAGCAGCCAAGATAGGGAGACAGGCTTTAACTATGGCTACACCTTC.

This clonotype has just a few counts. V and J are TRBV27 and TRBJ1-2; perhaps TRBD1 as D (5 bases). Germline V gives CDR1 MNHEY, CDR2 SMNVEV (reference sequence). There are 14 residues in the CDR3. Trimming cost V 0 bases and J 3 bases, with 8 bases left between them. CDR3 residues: CASSLSWGDYGYTF. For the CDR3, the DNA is TGTGCCAGCAGTTTATCGTGGGGGGACTATGGCTACACCTTC.

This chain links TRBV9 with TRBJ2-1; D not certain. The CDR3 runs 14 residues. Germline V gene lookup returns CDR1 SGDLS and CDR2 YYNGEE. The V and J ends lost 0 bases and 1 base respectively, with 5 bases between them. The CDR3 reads CASSVADSYNEQFF. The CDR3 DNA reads TGTGCCAGCAGCGTAGCAGATTCCTACAATGAGCAGTTCTTC.

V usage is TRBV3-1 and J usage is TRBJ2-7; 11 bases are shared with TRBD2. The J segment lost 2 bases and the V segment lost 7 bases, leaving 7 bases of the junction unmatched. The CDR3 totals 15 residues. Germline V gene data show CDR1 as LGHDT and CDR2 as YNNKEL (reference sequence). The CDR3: CASTNLLAGAYEQYF. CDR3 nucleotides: TGTGCCAGCACTAATTTACTAGCGGGAGCCTACGAGCAGTACTTC.

The CDR3 nucleotides are TGTGCCAGCAGCTTGGGACAGGGGGTCTACTACGAGCAGTACTTC. This codes for CASSLGQGVYYEQYF. The genes are TRBV11-1 and TRBJ2-7, with 11 bases that match TRBD1. CDR1 is SGHAT and CDR2 is FQDESV in the germline V gene (reference sequence). J lost 3 bases, V lost 3 bases, and 4 bases had no gene match. The CDR3 covers 15 residues. The whole variable domain, remainder taken from reference TRBV11-1 and TRBJ2-7, is EAEVAQSPRYKITEKSQAVAFWCDPISGHATLYWYRQILGQGPELLVQFQDESVVDDSQLPKDRFSAERLKGVDSTLKIQPAELGDSAMYLCASSLGQGVYYEQYFGPGTRLTVT.

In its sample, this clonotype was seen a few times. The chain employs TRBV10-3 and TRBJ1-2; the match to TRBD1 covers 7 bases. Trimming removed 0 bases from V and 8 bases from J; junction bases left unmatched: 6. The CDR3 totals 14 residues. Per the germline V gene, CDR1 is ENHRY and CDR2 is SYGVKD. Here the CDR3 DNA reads TGTGCCATCAGTGAGTCGGGGACAGTAGAAGGCTACACCTTC. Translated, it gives CAISESGTVEGYTF.

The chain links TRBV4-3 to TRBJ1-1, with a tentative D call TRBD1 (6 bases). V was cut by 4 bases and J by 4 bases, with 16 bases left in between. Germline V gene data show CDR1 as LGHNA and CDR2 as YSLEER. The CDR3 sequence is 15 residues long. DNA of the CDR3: TGCGCCAGCAGCCCTAAAGGGGGTGAAGGCACTGAAGCTTTCTTT. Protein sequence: CASSPKGGEGTEAFF.

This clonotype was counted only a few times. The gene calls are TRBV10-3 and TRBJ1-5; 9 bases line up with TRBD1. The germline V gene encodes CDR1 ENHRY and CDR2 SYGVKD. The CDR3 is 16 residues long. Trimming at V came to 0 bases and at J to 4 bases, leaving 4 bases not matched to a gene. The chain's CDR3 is CAISESFDRGNQPQHF. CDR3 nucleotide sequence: TGTGCCATCAGTGAGTCATTTGACAGGGGGAATCAGCCCCAGCATTTT.

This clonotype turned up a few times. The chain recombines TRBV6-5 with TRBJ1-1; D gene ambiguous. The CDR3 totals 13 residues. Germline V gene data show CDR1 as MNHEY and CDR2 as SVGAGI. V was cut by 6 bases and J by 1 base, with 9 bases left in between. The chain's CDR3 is CASRADPNTEAFF. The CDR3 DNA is TGTGCCAGCAGGGCAGACCCGAACACTGAAGCTTTCTTT.

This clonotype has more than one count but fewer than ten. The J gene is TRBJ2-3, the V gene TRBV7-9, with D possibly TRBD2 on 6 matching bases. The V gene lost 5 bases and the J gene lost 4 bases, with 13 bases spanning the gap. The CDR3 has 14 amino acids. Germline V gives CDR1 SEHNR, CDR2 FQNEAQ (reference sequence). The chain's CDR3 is CASSTTGGADTQYF. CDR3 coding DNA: TGTGCCAGCAGCACCACAGGCGGGGCAGATACGCAGTATTTT.

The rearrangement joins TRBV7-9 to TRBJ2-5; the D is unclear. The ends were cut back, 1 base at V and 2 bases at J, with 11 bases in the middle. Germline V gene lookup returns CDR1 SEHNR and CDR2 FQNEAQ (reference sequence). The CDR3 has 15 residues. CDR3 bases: TGTGCCAGCAGCTTAGATAACGTGGGTCAAGAGACCCAGTACTTC. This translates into CASSLDNVGQETQYF.

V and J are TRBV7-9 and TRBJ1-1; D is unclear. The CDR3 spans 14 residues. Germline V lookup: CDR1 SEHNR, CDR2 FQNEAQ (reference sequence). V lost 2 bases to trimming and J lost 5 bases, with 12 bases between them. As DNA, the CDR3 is TGTGCCAGCAGCTTAATAGCCCAGCCGACTGAAGCTTTCTTT. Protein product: CASSLIAQPTEAFF.